The sequence of this TCR beta chain was determined in a study of T-cell reconstitution after alpha-beta-depleted transplantation in children. CDR1 is KGHSH and CDR2 is LQKENI in the germline V gene. The CDR3 consists of 15 residues. V was cut by 6 bases and J by 0 bases, with 12 bases left in between. It was with unique molecular identifiers that the TCRbeta library was prepared. Using its own MiXCR run on the PCR reads, TCRdb lists one record per CDR3 protein. The sample holds under 250,000 distinct CDR3 sequences, under 20% seen once. The table lists this clonotype with a few counts. Source: PBMCs, mostly from graft donor cells, taken 360 days after TCRalphabeta/CD19-depleted stem cell transplant. This chain links TRBV18 with TRBJ1-3, with D unclear. The receptor comes from a male patient between 2 and 15 years old who had a stem cell transplant for acute lymphoblastic leukemia, so the T cells may come from the graft donor. The CDR3 region is CASSRTADSGNTIYF. As DNA, the CDR3 is TGTGCCAGCTCGCGGACGGCCGACTCTGGAAACACCATATATTTT. Full variable domain (remainder filled in from reference TRBV18 and TRBJ1-3): NAGVMQNPRHLVRRRGQEARLRCSPMKGHSHVYWYRQLPEEGLKFMVYLQKENIIDESGMPKERFSAEFPKEGPSILRIQQVVRGDSAAYFCASSRTADSGNTIYFGEGSWLTVV.